A single sample gave rise to the 22 T cell receptor beta chains below, sequenced in a study of shared clonotypes between healthy human individuals. Only in-frame clones appear in the TCRdb table, and some are missing; sequencing was by immunoSEQ multiplex PCR. Here the sample spans roughly 2 million clones, 90% to 95% being singletons. Specimen: naive CD4+ T cells sorted from blood. Described subset: CD45RA+ positively selected. These receptor sequences come from a man between 18 and 29 years old in good health.

This clone showed up just once. The rearrangement links TRBV9 to TRBJ1-1; a possible D gene is TRBD1 (5 bases). Germline CDR1 reads SGDLS; CDR2 reads YYNGEE. The ends were cut back, 4 bases at V and 3 bases at J, with 16 bases in the middle. This CDR3 spans 15 amino acids. In DNA, the CDR3 is TGTGCCAGCAGCCCAGGGCTGCCGGGTGACACTGAAGCTTTCTTT. This sequence encodes CASSPGLPGDTEAFF.

The V gene is TRBV7-8, the J gene TRBJ2-6, with a tentative D call TRBD2 (5 bases). The CDR3 is made up of 16 amino acids. The germline V gene has CDR1 SGHVS and CDR2 FQNEAQ. Trimming shortened V by 1 base and J by 8 bases, and 15 bases separated the two germline ends. This CDR3 reads CASSLVWGSGTNVLTF. CDR3 sequence (DNA): TGTGCCAGCAGCTTAGTGTGGGGATCGGGGACCAACGTCCTGACTTTC.

The chain is built from TRBV7-9 and TRBJ2-7; TRBD1 agrees at 7 bases. The CDR3 totals 15 residues. Germline V lookup: CDR1 SEHNR, CDR2 FQNEAQ (reference sequence). V shed 0 bases, J shed 5 bases, and the junction held 7 bases outside the gene matches. CDR3 DNA: TGTGCCAGCAGCTTAGCGCTAACAGGGGTCAACGAGCAGTACTTC. This encodes CASSLALTGVNEQYF.

Points on this clone: A much larger clone differs by one base, so this may be a read error. Lacking the conserved final phenylalanine or tryptophan, this CDR3 likely reflects a read error. The V gene is TRBV28, the J gene TRBJ1-5; TRBD1 agrees at 10 bases. There are 16 residues in the CDR3. Germline V gene sequence: CDR1 MDHEN, CDR2 SYDVKM. V shed 4 bases and J 6 bases; nucleotides not matched to a gene: 9. DNA of the CDR3: TGTGCCAGCAGTTCACCCGGGACAGGGGCCGGTCAGCCCCAGCATCTT. This translates into CASSSPGTGAGQPQHL.

The chain carries TRBV30 and TRBJ1-1; D is undetermined. Trimming stripped 2 bases from V and 6 bases from J, with 19 bases between. The CDR3 is 15 amino acids. Germline loops: CDR1 GTSNPN, CDR2 SVGIG (reference sequence). DNA for the CDR3: TGTGCCTGGAGTAGAAGGGCGATCGTCACCCCTGAAGCTTTCTTT. It translates to CAWSRRAIVTPEAFF.

The chain carries TRBV5-1 and TRBJ1-2; D is ambiguous. The CDR3 has 14 amino acids. Per the germline V gene, CDR1 is SGHRS and CDR2 is YFSETQ. Between the trimmed V and J ends, which lost 4 bases and 8 bases, there was a span of 18 bases. The DNA for the CDR3 is TGCGCCAGCAGCGTTGATGCAACCGCTCGAGGCTACACCTTC. The encoded protein is CASSVDATARGYTF.

The rearrangement joins TRBV6-5 to TRBJ1-1; 7 positions agree with TRBD1. V lost 6 bases to trimming and J lost 5 bases; unmatched junction nucleotides: 9. The CDR3 spans 14 residues. Germline V lookup: CDR1 MNHEY, CDR2 SVGAGI. CDR3 sequence reads: CASRGGGARTEAFF. CDR3 in DNA: TGTGCCAGCAGGGGAGGGGGCGCGAGGACTGAAGCTTTCTTT.

The rearrangement uses TRBV5-6 and TRBJ1-6; 9 bases are shared with TRBD1. The CDR3 loop spans 15 amino acids. V gave up 3 bases and J gave up 8 bases; unmatched junction bases: 6. Germline V gene lookup returns CDR1 SGHDT and CDR2 YYEEEE. The CDR3 spells CASSWGGQGYSPLHF. The CDR3 DNA follows: TGTGCCAGCAGCTGGGGAGGACAGGGGTATTCACCCCTCCACTTT.

CDR3 amino acids: CASSQVPGYEQYF. CDR3 nucleotide sequence: TGCGCCAGCAGCCAAGTTCCCGGCTACGAGCAGTACTTC. The chain uses TRBV4-3 and TRBJ2-7; no clear D. CDR3 length: 13 amino acids. CDR1 LGHNA and CDR2 YSLEER come from the germline V gene. V shed 1 base and J shed 3 bases, with 7 bases lying between them.

This chain links TRBV7-8 with TRBJ1-2, with 8 bases that match TRBD1. V lost 1 base, J lost 2 bases, and 3 bases stayed unmatched. The CDR3 runs 15 residues. Germline CDR1 is SGHVS and CDR2 is FQNEAQ. The CDR3 protein is CASSLDRQGNYGYTF. CDR3 nucleotide sequence: TGTGCCAGCAGCTTAGATAGACAGGGGAACTATGGCTACACCTTC.

V usage is TRBV5-3 and J usage is TRBJ1-6, with 7 bases matching TRBD1. TRBV5-3 is an ORF; its function is uncertain. This CDR3 is 16 amino acids long. The J segment lost 3 bases and the V segment lost 4 bases, leaving 7 bases of the junction unmatched. The CDR3: CARSERTGRYNSPLHF. DNA for the CDR3: TGTGCCAGAAGCGAGAGGACAGGCCGCTATAATTCACCCCTCCACTTT.

To note about this clone: Other DNA sequences in the same sample also yield this CDR3. The chain carries TRBV6-5 and TRBJ1-5; D call uncertain. This CDR3 spans 10 amino acids. The germline CDR1 and CDR2 sequences are MNHEY and SVGAGI. V was cut by 8 bases and J by 5 bases, with 4 bases left in between. The chain's CDR3 is CASGDQPQHF. In DNA, the CDR3 is TGTGCCAGCGGTGATCAGCCCCAGCATTTT.

This chain uses TRBV5-4 with TRBJ1-1; weak D call: TRBD1 (6 bases). Germline V gene lookup returns CDR1 SGHNT and CDR2 YYREEE (reference sequence). The CDR3 extends over 16 amino acids. The V gene lost 4 bases and the J gene lost 6 bases, with 22 bases spanning the gap. CDR3 DNA sequence: TGTGCCAGCAGCACTAGATCACAGGGAGGGGTCGCTGAAGCTTTCTTT. Translated, it gives CASSTRSQGGVAEAFF.

The J gene is TRBJ2-1, the V gene TRBV9; tentative D call: TRBD1 (6 bases). This CDR3 has 16 residues. The V gene's germline CDR1 is SGDLS and CDR2 YYNGEE. The V gene lost 0 bases and the J gene lost 4 bases, with 14 bases spanning the gap. CDR3 coding DNA: TGTGCCAGCAGCGTAGAAGACAGGAATTTATACAATGAGCAGTTCTTC. Protein product: CASSVEDRNLYNEQFF. Combining the CDR3 with reference TRBV9 and TRBJ2-1 gives the whole variable domain DSGVTQTPKHLITATGQRVTLRCSPRSGDLSVYWYQQSLDQGLQFLIQYYNGEERAKGNILERFSAQQFPDLHSELNLSSLELGDSALYFCASSVEDRNLYNEQFFGPGTRLTVL.

CDR3 region: CASSLSPGGYTF. The CDR3, as DNA: TGTGCCAGCAGTTTAAGTCCGGGTGGCTACACCTTC. The chain couples TRBV28 to TRBJ1-2; D is uncertain. Germline V gene sequence: CDR1 MDHEN, CDR2 SYDVKM. The CDR3 has 12 amino acids. V lost 2 bases and J 7 bases, leaving 8 bases between the germline ends.

The chain combines TRBV7-2 with TRBJ2-7; D is tentatively TRBD1 or TRBD2 (5 bases each). CDR1 and CDR2 from the germline V gene are SGHTA and FQGNSA. The CDR3 is 13 amino acids. With 5 bases removed from V and 6 bases from J, the gap between germline ends came to 14 bases. This CDR3 is CASSHPSGTEQYF. CDR3 coding DNA: TGTGCCAGCAGCCATCCGTCGGGGACCGAGCAGTACTTC.

The CDR3 here is CASSLESGSGVYEQYF. CDR3 coding DNA: TGTGCCAGCAGCTTAGAGTCGGGTAGCGGGGTATACGAGCAGTACTTC. The chain carries TRBV11-2 and TRBJ2-7, with 8 bases that match TRBD2. With V trimmed by 0 bases and J by 4 bases, 8 bases remained unmatched. This CDR3 spans 16 amino acids. Germline V gene data show CDR1 as SGHAT and CDR2 as FQNNGV.

The chain uses TRBV4-3 and TRBJ1-2, with no clear D. The CDR3 consists of 15 residues. Per the germline V gene, CDR1 is LGHNA and CDR2 is YSLEER. Trimming removed 0 bases from V and 3 bases from J, with 11 bases in between. The CDR3 loop reads CASSQDERGDYGYTF. DNA of the CDR3: TGCGCCAGCAGCCAAGATGAGCGAGGTGACTATGGCTACACCTTC.

The chain links TRBV6-1 to TRBJ2-7, with a possible D match to TRBD1 (5 bases). V was clipped by 5 bases and J by 7 bases, with 18 bases between them. This CDR3 comprises 14 residues. Germline V gene data show CDR1 as MNHNS and CDR2 as SASEGT. The CDR3 nucleotides read TGTGCCAGCAGTAAAGACAGTCTTATTGGGGAGCAGTACTTC. Its protein is CASSKDSLIGEQYF.

To note about this clone: The same CDR3 arises from other DNA sequences in this sample as well. The CDR3 sequence: CAWSRGNTGELFF. The CDR3 DNA sequence: TGTGCCTGGAGCCGGGGGAACACCGGGGAGCTGTTTTTT. The genes are TRBV30 and TRBJ2-2; maybe TRBD2 (5 bases). V dropped 3 bases and J dropped 1 base, with 6 bases sitting between them. Germline V CDR1 and CDR2: GTSNPN, SVGIG (reference sequence). CDR3 length equals 13 residues.

This chain uses TRBV7-2 with TRBJ2-1; a possible D gene is TRBD1 (5 bases). The CDR3 sequence is 14 residues long. Germline V CDR1 and CDR2: SGHTA, FQGNSA. Between the trimmed V and J ends, which lost 1 base and 8 bases, there was a span of 12 bases. For the CDR3, the DNA is TGTGCCAGCAGCTTAGTGGGGCACCAGGATGAGCAGTTCTTC. Translation gives CASSLVGHQDEQFF.

This chain uses TRBV5-1 with TRBJ2-5, with 8 bases matching TRBD1. The junction had 3 bases not matched to a gene; V was cut back by 7 bases and J by 4 bases. CDR1 is SGHRS and CDR2 is YFSETQ in the germline V gene. The CDR3 covers 12 residues. The DNA of the CDR3 is TGCGCCAGCGGCAGGGGGCTAGAGACCCAGTACTTC. This sequence encodes CASGRGLETQYF.